Below, one T cell receptor beta chain is given with its context. This sample was included in a study of T cell responses to AZD1222 COVID-19 vaccine. The table came from immunoSEQ multiplex PCR; TCRdb's copy has only in-frame clones and leaves some out. In the table there are about 120,000 clones, about nine tenths of which are singletons. This TCR was sampled from an adult in good health. This sample comprised peripheral blood, obtained on day 0 of AZD1222 vaccination.

The CDR3 DNA sequence: TGTGCCAGCAGCCAAGAGGACAGGGGGCTGGATGTAGGAAACACCATATATTTT. As protein: CASSQEDRGLDVGNTIYF. The V gene is TRBV4-2, the J gene TRBJ1-3; 11 bases match TRBD1. CDR1 is LGHNA, CDR2 YNFKEQ, per germline. V dropped 0 bases and J dropped 4; count of bases not matched to a gene: 8. This CDR3 spans 18 amino acids.